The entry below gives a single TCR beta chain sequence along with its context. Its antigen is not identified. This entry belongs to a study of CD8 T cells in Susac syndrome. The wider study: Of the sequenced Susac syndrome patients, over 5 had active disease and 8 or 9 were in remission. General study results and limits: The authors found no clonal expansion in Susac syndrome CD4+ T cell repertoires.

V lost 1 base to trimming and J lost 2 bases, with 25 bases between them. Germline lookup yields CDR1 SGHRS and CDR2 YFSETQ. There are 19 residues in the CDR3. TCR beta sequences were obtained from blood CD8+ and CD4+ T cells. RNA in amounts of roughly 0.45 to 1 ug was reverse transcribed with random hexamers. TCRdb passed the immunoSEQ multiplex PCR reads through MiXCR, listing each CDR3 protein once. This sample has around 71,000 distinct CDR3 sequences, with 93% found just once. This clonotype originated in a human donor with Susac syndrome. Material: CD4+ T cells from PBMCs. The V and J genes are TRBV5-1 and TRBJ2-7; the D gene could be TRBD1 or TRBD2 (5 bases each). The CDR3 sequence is CASSLRPRGEGRITYEQYF. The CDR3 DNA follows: TGCGCCAGCAGCTTGAGGCCAAGAGGGGAAGGACGGATAACCTACGAGCAGTACTTC.